This record covers a single T cell receptor beta chain. This entry belongs to a study of radiotherapy plus CTLA-4 blockade in lung cancer. Repertoires were generated with immunoSEQ multiplex PCR, while TCRdb's copy carries only in-frame clones and drops some. The table has roughly 100,000 clones, roughly four fifths seen once. Alongside CTLA-4 blockade with ipilimumab, patients with chemo-refractory metastatic non-small-cell lung cancer received focal radiation. The CDR3 has 16 amino acids. Germline CDR1 is MNHEY and CDR2 is SVGAGI. The V end lost 2 bases, the J end lost 4 bases, and 14 bases lay between the germline ends.

Sequences were derived from peripheral blood, sampled from a patient treated with radiotherapy plus ipilimumab. The receptor was isolated from a human donor with non-small cell lung cancer who had a partial response to radiotherapy plus ipilimumab. The genes are TRBV6-5 and TRBJ2-2; perhaps TRBD2 as D (5 bases). This chain's CDR3 is CASSYRLPAGTGELFF. For the CDR3, the DNA is TGTGCCAGCAGTTACAGGCTACCCGCGGGCACCGGGGAGCTGTTTTTT.